The sequence of this T cell receptor beta chain was determined in a study of a mutant IDH1 vaccine in newly diagnosed glioma. The table came from immunoSEQ multiplex PCR; TCRdb's copy has only in-frame clones and leaves some out. Of about 51,000 clones in the sample, over 75% were seen once. Time point denoted: week 5, during vaccination. Doses of 300 ug of mutant IDH1 20-mer peptide were given with topical imiquimod. V dropped 0 bases and J dropped 5 bases, with 7 bases sitting between them. Germline V gene data show CDR1 as GTSNPN and CDR2 as SVGIG (reference sequence). The CDR3 is 13 amino acids. As to this clone: Its specificity is unknown.

The chain joins TRBV30 to TRBJ1-4; D not resolved. The clonotype comes from a man aged 50-59 years with glioma. This specimen consisted of PBMCs, obtained from a glioma patient whose treatment included an IDH1 peptide vaccine. The CDR3 here is CAWSVPENEKLFF. CDR3 DNA sequence: TGTGCCTGGAGTGTACCCGAGAATGAAAAACTGTTTTTT.